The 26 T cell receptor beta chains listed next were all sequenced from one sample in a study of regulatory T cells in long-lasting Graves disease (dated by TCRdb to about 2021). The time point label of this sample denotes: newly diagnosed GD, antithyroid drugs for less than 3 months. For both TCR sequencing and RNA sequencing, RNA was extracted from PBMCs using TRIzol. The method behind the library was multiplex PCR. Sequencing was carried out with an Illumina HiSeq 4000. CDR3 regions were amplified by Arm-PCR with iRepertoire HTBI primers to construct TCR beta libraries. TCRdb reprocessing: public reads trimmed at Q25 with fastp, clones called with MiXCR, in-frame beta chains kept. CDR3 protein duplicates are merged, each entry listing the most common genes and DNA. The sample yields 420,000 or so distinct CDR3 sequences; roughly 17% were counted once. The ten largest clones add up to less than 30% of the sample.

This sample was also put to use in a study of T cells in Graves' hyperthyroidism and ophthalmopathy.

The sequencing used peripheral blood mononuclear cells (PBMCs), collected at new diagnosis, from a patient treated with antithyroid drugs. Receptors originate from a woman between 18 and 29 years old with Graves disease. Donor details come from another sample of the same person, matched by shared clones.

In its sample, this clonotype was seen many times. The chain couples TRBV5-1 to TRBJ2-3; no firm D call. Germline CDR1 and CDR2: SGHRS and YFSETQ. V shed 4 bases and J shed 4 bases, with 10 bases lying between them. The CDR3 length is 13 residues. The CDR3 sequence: CASSGVNADTQYF. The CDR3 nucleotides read TGCGCCAGCAGCGGGGTGAACGCAGATACGCAGTATTTT.

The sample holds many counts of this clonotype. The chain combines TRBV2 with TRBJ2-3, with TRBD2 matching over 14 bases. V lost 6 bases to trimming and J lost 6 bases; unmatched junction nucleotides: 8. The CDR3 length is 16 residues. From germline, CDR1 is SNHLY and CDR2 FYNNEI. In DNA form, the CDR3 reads TGTGCCAGCAGAGCCGGGACTAGCGGGAGTTGGGATACGCAGTATTTT. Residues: CASRAGTSGSWDTQYF.

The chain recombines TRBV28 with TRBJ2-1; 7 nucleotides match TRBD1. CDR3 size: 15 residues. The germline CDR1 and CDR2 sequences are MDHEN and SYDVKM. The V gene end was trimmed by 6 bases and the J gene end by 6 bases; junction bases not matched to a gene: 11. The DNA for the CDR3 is TGTGCCAGCAGAGAGTCCGGGACAGCGCTCAATGAGCAGTTCTTC. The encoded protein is CASRESGTALNEQFF.

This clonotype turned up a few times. The CDR3 region is CASSQCPQDFVRSSYEQYF. CDR3 DNA sequence: TGTGCCAGCAGCCAGTGCCCACAAGACTTCGTACGGAGCTCCTACGAGCAGTACTTC. V is TRBV3-1 and J is TRBJ2-7; D not resolved. CDR3 length equals 19 residues. CDR1 is LGHDT and CDR2 is YNNKEL in the germline V gene (reference sequence). The V end was cut by 3 bases, the J end by 0 bases, with 24 bases between.

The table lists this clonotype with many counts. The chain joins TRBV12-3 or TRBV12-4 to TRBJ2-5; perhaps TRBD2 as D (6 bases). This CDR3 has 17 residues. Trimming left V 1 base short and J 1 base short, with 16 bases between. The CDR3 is CASSLVWASALQETQYF. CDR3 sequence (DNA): TGTGCCAGCAGTTTAGTTTGGGCTAGCGCCCTCCAAGAGACCCAGTACTTC.

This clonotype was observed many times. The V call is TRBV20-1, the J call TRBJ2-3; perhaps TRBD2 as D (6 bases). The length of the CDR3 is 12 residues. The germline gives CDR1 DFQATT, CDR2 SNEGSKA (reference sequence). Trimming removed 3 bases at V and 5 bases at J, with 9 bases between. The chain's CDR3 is CSASGSVDTQYF. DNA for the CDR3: TGCAGTGCTAGCGGGAGTGTAGATACGCAGTATTTT.

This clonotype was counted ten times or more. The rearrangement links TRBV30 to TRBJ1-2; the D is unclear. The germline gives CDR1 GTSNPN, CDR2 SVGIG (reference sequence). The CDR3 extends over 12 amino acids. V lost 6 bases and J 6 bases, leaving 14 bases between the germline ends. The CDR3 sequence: CACPFHVDGYTF. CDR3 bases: TGTGCCTGCCCCTTCCACGTCGATGGCTACACCTTC.

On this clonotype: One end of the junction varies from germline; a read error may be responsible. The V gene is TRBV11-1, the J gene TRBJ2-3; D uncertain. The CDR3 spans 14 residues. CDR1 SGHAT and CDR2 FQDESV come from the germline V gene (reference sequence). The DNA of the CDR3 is TGCGCCAGCAGCCAGTTAGCCGACACAGATACGCAGTATTTT. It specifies CASSQLADTDTQYF.

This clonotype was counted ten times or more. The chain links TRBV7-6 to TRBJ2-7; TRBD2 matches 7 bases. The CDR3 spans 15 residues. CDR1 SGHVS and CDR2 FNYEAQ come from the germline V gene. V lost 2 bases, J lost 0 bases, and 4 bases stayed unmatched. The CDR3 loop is CASSLSAGASYEQYF. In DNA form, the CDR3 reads TGTGCCAGCAGCTTAAGCGCGGGAGCCTCCTACGAGCAGTACTTC.

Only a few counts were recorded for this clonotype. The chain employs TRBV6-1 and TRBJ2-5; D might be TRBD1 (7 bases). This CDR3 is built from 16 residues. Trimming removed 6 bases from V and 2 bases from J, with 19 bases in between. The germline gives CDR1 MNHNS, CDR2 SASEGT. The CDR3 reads CASSPMTGTGQETQYF. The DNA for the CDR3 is TGTGCCAGCAGCCCAATGACAGGGACTGGTCAAGAGACCCAGTACTTC.

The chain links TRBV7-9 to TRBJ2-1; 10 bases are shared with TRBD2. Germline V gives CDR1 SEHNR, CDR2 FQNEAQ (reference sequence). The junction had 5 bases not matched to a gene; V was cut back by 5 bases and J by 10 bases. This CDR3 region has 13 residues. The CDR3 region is CASSTPGLAEQFF. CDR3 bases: TGTGCCAGCAGCACTCCGGGACTAGCGGAGCAGTTCTTC.

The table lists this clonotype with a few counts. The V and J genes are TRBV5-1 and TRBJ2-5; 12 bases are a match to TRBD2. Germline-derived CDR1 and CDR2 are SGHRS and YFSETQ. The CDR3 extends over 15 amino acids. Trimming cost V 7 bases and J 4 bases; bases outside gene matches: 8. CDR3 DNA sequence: TGCGCCAGCGGACGACTAGCGGGAGTAAGAGAGACCCAGTACTTC. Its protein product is CASGRLAGVRETQYF.

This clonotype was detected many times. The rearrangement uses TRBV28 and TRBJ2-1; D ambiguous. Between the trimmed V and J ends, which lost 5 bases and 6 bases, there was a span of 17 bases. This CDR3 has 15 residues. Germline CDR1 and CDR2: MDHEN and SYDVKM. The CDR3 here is CASSPFITLVNEQFF. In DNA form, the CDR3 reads TGTGCCAGCAGTCCGTTCATCACACTGGTCAATGAGCAGTTCTTC. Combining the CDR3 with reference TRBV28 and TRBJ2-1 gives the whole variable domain DVKVTQSSRYLVKRTGEKVFLECVQDMDHENMFWYRQDPGLGLRLIYFSYDVKMKEKGDIPEGYSVSREKKERFSLILESASTNQTSMYLCASSPFITLVNEQFFGPGTRLTVL.

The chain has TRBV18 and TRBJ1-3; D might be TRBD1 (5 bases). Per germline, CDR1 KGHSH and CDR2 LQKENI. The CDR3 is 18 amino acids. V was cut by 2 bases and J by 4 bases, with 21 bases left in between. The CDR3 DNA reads TGTGCCAGCTCACCAGCCGGCCCTGGGGGACCGAGAGGAAACACCATATATTTT. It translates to CASSPAGPGGPRGNTIYF. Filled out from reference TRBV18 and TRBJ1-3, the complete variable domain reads NAGVMQNPRHLVRRRGQEARLRCSPMKGHSHVYWYRQLPEEGLKFMVYLQKENIIDESGMPKERFSAEFPKEGPSILRIQQVVRGDSAAYFCASSPAGPGGPRGNTIYFGEGSWLTVV.

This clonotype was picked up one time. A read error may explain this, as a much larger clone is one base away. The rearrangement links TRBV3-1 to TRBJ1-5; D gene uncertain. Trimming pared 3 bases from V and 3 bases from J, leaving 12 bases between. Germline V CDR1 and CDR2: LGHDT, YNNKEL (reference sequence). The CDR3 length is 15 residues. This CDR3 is CASSHPGLDNQPQHF. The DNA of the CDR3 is TGTGCCAGCAGCCACCCCGGACTAGACAATCAGCCCCAGCATTTT. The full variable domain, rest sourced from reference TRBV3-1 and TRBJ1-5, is DTAVSQTPKYLVTQMGNDKSIKCEQNLGHDTMYWYKQDSKKFLKIMFSYNNKELIINETVPNRFSPKSPDKAHLNLHINSLELGDSAVYFCASSHPGLDNQPQHFGDGTRLSIL.

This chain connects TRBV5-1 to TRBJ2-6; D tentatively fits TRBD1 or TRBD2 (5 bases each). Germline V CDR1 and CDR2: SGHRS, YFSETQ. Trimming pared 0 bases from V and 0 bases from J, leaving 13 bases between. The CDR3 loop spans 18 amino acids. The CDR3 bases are TGCGCCAGCAGCTTGGAGGGACGGCCAAGCTCTGGGGCCAACGTCCTGACTTTC. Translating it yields CASSLEGRPSSGANVLTF.

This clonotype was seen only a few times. The CDR3 bases are TGTGCCAGCAGCCAAAATGGGGGCTTTCGGGACACTGAAGCTTTCTTT. Its translation: CASSQNGGFRDTEAFF. The V call is TRBV14, the J call TRBJ1-1, with D maybe TRBD1 (6 bases). Between the trimmed V and J ends, which lost 2 bases and 3 bases, there was a span of 16 bases. The CDR3 is made up of 16 amino acids. The germline gives CDR1 SGHDN, CDR2 FVKESK.

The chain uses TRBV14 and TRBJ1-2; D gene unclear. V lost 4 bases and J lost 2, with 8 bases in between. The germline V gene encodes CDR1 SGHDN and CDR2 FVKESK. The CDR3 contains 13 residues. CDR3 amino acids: CASSLKSNYGYTF. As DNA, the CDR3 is TGTGCCAGCAGCCTCAAGTCGAACTATGGCTACACCTTC.

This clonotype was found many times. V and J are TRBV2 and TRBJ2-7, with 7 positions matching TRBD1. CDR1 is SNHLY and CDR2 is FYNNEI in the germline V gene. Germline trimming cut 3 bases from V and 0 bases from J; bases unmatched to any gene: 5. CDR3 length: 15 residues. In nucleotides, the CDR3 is TGTGCCAGCAGTGACCTCCGGGACAGCTCCTACGAGCAGTACTTC. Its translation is CASSDLRDSSYEQYF.

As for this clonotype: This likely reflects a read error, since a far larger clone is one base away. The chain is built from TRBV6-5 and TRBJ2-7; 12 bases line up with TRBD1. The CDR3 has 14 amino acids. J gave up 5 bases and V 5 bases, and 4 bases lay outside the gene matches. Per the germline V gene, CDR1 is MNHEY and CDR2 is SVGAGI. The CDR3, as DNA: TGTGCCAGCAGTGACGGGACAGGGGGCAACGAGCAGTACTTC. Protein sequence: CASSDGTGGNEQYF.

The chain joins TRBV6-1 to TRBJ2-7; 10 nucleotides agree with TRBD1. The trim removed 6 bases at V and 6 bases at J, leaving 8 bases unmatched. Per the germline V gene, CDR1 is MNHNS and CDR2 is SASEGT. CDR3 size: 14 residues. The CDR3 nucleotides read TGTGCCAGCAGGGGGACAGGGGATTACTCCGAGCAGTACTTC. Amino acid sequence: CASRGTGDYSEQYF.

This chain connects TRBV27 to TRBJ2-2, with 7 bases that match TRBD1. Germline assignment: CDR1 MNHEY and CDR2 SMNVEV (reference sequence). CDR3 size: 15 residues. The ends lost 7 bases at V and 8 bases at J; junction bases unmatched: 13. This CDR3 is CASKGPGGVSGELFF. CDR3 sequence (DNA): TGTGCCAGCAAGGGTCCAGGGGGTGTATCGGGGGAGCTGTTTTTT.

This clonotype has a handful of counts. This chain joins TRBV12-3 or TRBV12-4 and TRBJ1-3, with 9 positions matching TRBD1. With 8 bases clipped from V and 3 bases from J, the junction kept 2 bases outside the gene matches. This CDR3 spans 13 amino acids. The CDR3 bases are TGTGCCAGCGACAGGGGGTTTGGAAACACCATATATTTT. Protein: CASDRGFGNTIYF.

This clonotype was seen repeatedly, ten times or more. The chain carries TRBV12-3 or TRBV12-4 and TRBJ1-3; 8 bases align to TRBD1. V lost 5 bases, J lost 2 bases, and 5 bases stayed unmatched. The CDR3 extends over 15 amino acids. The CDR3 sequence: CASSLQGAAGNTIYF. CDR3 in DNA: TGTGCCAGCAGTCTCCAGGGGGCAGCTGGAAACACCATATATTTT.

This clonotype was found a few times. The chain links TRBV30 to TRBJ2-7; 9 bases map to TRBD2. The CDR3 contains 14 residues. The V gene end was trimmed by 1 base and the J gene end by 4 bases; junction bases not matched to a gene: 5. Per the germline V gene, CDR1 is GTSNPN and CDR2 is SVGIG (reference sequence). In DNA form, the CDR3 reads TGTGCCTGGAGTGGTGCGGGAGGGGGGTACGAGCAGTACTTC. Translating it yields CAWSGAGGGYEQYF.

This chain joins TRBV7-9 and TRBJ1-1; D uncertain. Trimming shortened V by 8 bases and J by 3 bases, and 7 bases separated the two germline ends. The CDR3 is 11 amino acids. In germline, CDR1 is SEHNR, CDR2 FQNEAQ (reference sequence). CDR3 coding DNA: TGTGCCAGCGACCGCGACACTGAAGCTTTCTTT. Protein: CASDRDTEAFF.